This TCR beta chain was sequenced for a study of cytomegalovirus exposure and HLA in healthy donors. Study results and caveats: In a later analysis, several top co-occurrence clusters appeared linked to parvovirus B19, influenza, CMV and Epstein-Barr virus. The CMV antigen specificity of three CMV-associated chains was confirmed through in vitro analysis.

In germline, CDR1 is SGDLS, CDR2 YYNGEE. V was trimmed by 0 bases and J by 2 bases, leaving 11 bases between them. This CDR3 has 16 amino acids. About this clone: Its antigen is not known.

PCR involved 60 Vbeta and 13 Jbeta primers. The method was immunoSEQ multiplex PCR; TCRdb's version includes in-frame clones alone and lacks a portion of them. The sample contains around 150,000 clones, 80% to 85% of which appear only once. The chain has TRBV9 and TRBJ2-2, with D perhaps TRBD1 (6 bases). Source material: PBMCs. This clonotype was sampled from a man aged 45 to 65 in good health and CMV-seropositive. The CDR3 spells CASSVDAGANTGELFF. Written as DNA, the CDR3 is TGTGCCAGCAGCGTAGATGCAGGGGCTAACACCGGGGAGCTGTTTTTT.